These 23 T cell receptor beta chains originate from one sample sequenced in a study of OX40 agonist ivuxolimab in advanced cancers. The repertoire was sequenced with immunoSEQ multiplex PCR; TCRdb's copy has only in-frame clones and lacks some. The table has under 55,000 clones, approximately 88% seen once. The input for sequencing was CD4+ or CD8+ T cells sorted from blood, taken in a trial of the OX40 agonist ivuxolimab. The receptors were gathered from an adult with an advanced solid tumor such as melanoma, head and neck, liver or kidney cancer.

This rearrangement joins TRBV10-3 to TRBJ2-3, with D unresolved. Germline CDR1 reads ENHRY; CDR2 reads SYGVKD. The CDR3 spans 11 residues. Trimming cost V 11 bases and J 6 bases, with 12 bases left between them. The CDR3 DNA follows: TGTGCCTCCCGCCGGGCGGATACGCAGTATTTT. Amino acids: CASRRADTQYF.

V is TRBV27 and J is TRBJ2-2; D unclear. There are 11 residues in the CDR3. V lost 7 bases and J lost 8, with 8 bases in between. CDR1 MNHEY and CDR2 SMNVEV come from the germline V gene (reference sequence). CDR3 coding DNA: TGTGCCAGCACCTCGGCAGGGGAGCTGTTTTTT. This gives the protein CASTSAGELFF.

This chain connects TRBV29-1 to TRBJ1-2; D gene unclear. The germline gives CDR1 SQVTM, CDR2 ANQGSEA. The CDR3 is made up of 12 amino acids. The V end was cut by 0 bases, the J end by 8 bases, with 10 bases between. The CDR3 coding sequence is TGCAGCGTTGAAGATCATCCAAGGGGCTACACCTTC. Its protein product is CSVEDHPRGYTF. The full variable domain, in which reference TRBV29-1 and TRBJ1-2 provide the parts outside the CDR3, is SAVISQKPSRDICQRGTSLTIQCQVDSQVTMMFWYRQQPGQSLTLIATANQGSEATYESGFVIDKFPISRPNLTFSTLTVSNMSPEDSSIYLCSVEDHPRGYTFGSGTRLTVV.

The CDR3 region is CAIRETEKLFF. The CDR3 DNA reads as TGTGCCATCAGGGAGACAGAAAAACTGTTTTTT. The chain joins TRBV10-3 to TRBJ1-4; D remains ambiguous. CDR1 and CDR2 (germline): ENHRY, SYGVKD. V lost 6 bases and J 8 bases, leaving 7 bases between the germline ends. CDR3 length: 11 residues.

The gene calls are TRBV15 and TRBJ1-2; D not certain. Trimming took 1 base from V and 0 from J, leaving 12 bases between them. The CDR3 loop spans 16 amino acids. Germline lookup yields CDR1 LNHNV and CDR2 YYDKDF (reference sequence). DNA of the CDR3: TGTGCCACCAGCAGAGCGGACCAAGCCTCTAACTATGGCTACACCTTC. This gives the protein CATSRADQASNYGYTF. The whole variable domain, remainder taken from reference TRBV15 and TRBJ1-2, is DAMVIQNPRYQVTQFGKPVTLSCSQTLNHNVMYWYQQKSSQAPKLLFHYYDKDFNNEADTPDNFQSRRPNTSFCFLDIRSPGLGDTAMYLCATSRADQASNYGYTFGSGTRLTVV.

This clone has only one observation. The chain links TRBV7-8 to TRBJ2-1; 10 bases match TRBD2. The CDR3 is 18 residues long. Germline V gene lookup returns CDR1 SGHVS and CDR2 FQNEAQ. The V gene end was trimmed by 5 bases and the J gene end by 1 base; junction bases not matched to a gene: 11. The CDR3, as DNA: TGTGCCAGCAGCAAAGCGGGGGGGGGACACTGGTCCTACAATGAGCAGTTCTTC. As protein: CASSKAGGGHWSYNEQFF.

The table lists this clone with a count of one. This chain links TRBV7-8 with TRBJ2-1; D remains unclear. The CDR3 is 14 amino acids. Germline V CDR1 and CDR2: SGHVS, FQNEAQ. Deletions cut 5 bases from V and 3 bases from J, with 11 bases between. The CDR3: CASSQGGDYNEQFF. The CDR3 DNA reads as TGTGCCAGCAGCCAAGGTGGGGACTACAATGAGCAGTTCTTC.

CDR3 sequence (DNA): TGTGCCCCTCCTGGGGGTCCCAGCTCCTACAATGAGCAGTTCTTC. Protein product: CAPPGGPSSYNEQFF. The chain combines TRBV30 with TRBJ2-1, with D perhaps being TRBD1 or TRBD2 (5 bases each). Germline V gene data show CDR1 as GTSNPN and CDR2 as SVGIG (reference sequence). CDR3 size: 15 residues. With 8 bases removed from V and 0 bases from J, the gap between germline ends came to 17 bases.

This clone has a single count. The CDR3 bases are TGCAGCGTTGAAATCACCTCGATTCGCACAGATACGCAGTATTTT. The encoded protein is CSVEITSIRTDTQYF. V and J are TRBV29-1 and TRBJ2-3; no firm D call. The CDR3 runs to 15 residues. Germline values: CDR1 SQVTM, CDR2 ANQGSEA. Trimming removed 2 bases from V and 1 base from J, with 13 bases in between.

This clone has just a few counts. This rearrangement joins TRBV6-5 to TRBJ1-3; D unclear. The CDR3 consists of 16 residues. CDR1 MNHEY and CDR2 SVGAGI come from the germline V gene. Trimming cost V 4 bases and J 0 bases, with 13 bases left between them. The CDR3 region has the DNA TGTGCCAGCAGTTTTGCTCCCGAAGTCTCTGGAAACACCATATATTTT. Translation gives CASSFAPEVSGNTIYF.

V usage is TRBV5-6 and J usage is TRBJ1-6; no reliable D call. The germline V gene has CDR1 SGHDT and CDR2 YYEEEE. V lost 2 bases and J 6 bases, leaving 6 bases between the germline ends. The CDR3 length is 13 residues. In nucleotides, the CDR3 is TGTGCCAGCAGCTTTGGTACTAATTCACCCCTCCACTTT. It translates to CASSFGTNSPLHF.

The rearrangement joins TRBV18 to TRBJ2-7; no firm D call. Germline V gene lookup returns CDR1 KGHSH and CDR2 LQKENI. The V end lost 0 bases, the J end lost 3 bases, and 6 bases lay between the germline ends. This CDR3 contains 13 residues. Here the CDR3 DNA reads TGTGCCAGCTCACCACCGACACACTACGAGCAGTACTTC. Translated: CASSPPTHYEQYF.

V and J are TRBV4-2 and TRBJ2-1, with 9 bases lining up with TRBD2. CDR3 length: 17 residues. Germline assignment: CDR1 LGHNA and CDR2 YNFKEQ. J gave up 6 bases and V 2 bases, and 11 bases lay outside the gene matches. The CDR3 reads CASSQSPSSGGINEQFF. CDR3 sequence (DNA): TGTGCCAGCAGCCAATCCCCCTCCAGCGGGGGGATCAATGAGCAGTTCTTC.

The chain carries TRBV7-9 and TRBJ2-5, with D possibly being TRBD2 (5 bases). The length of the CDR3 is 14 residues. Germline lookup yields CDR1 SEHNR and CDR2 FQNEAQ (reference sequence). The V gene lost 5 bases and the J gene lost 5 bases, with 15 bases spanning the gap. CDR3 loop: CASSPPLSGETQYF. In DNA form, the CDR3 reads TGTGCCAGCAGCCCGCCGTTGTCGGGGGAGACCCAGTACTTC.

This sequence joins TRBV6-5 and TRBJ1-2, with a possible D match to TRBD1 (5 bases). The CDR3 totals 15 residues. Germline V gene sequence: CDR1 MNHEY, CDR2 SVGAGI. The germline V and J ends were trimmed by 0 bases and 4 bases, with 12 bases remaining between them. CDR3 sequence reads: CASSYSPGNIYGYTF. The DNA of the CDR3 is TGTGCCAGCAGTTACTCCCCAGGGAACATCTATGGCTACACCTTC.

This chain joins TRBV2 and TRBJ2-3; a weak D match, TRBD2 (5 bases). Trimming stripped 4 bases from V and 3 bases from J, with 11 bases between. Germline loops: CDR1 SNHLY, CDR2 FYNNEI. CDR3 length: 14 amino acids. CDR3 in DNA: TGTGCCAGCAGTGTAGCGAAATCGACAGATACGCAGTATTTT. Its protein is CASSVAKSTDTQYF.

The rearrangement uses TRBV7-9 and TRBJ1-1, with TRBD1 as a possible D gene (5 bases). Per the germline V gene, CDR1 is SEHNR and CDR2 is FQNEAQ (reference sequence). Trimming took 7 bases from V and 4 from J, leaving 25 bases between them. The CDR3 is 17 residues long. CDR3 region: CASNPGPAGMWGTEAFF. Written as DNA, the CDR3 is TGTGCCAGCAATCCCGGGCCCGCAGGGATGTGGGGCACTGAAGCTTTCTTT.

This chain joins TRBV27 and TRBJ2-3; D unresolved. Germline V lookup: CDR1 MNHEY, CDR2 SMNVEV (reference sequence). This CDR3 has 13 residues. With 1 base removed from V and 1 base from J, the gap between germline ends came to 3 bases. The CDR3 loop is CASSLLGTDTQYF. DNA of the CDR3: TGTGCCAGCAGTTTATTGGGCACAGATACGCAGTATTTT.

This clone was observed a handful of times. The rearrangement joins TRBV5-1 to TRBJ1-2, with 9 bases identical to TRBD1. The CDR3 extends over 17 amino acids. The germline gives CDR1 SGHRS, CDR2 YFSETQ. The V and J ends lost 1 base and 3 bases, in that order; junction bases with no gene match: 10. CDR3 nucleotides: TGCGCCAGCAGCTTGATAGGACAGGGGAAGGGAGACTATGGCTACACCTTC. It specifies CASSLIGQGKGDYGYTF.

The chain couples TRBV4-1 to TRBJ2-5; 7 bases agree with TRBD2. CDR3 size: 14 residues. With V trimmed by 1 base and J by 6 bases, 5 bases remained unmatched. Germline CDR1 reads MGHRA; CDR2 reads YSYEKL. CDR3 nucleotides: TGCGCCAGCAGCCAAGGAGCGGGAACACAGACCCAGTACTTC. Its protein product is CASSQGAGTQTQYF.

The V gene is TRBV2, the J gene TRBJ1-5, with 7 bases fitting TRBD1. This CDR3 contains 15 residues. The junction had 5 bases not matched to a gene; V was cut back by 0 bases and J by 6 bases. The germline V gene has CDR1 SNHLY and CDR2 FYNNEI. CDR3 loop: CASSEAAGGSQPQHF. The CDR3 coding sequence is TGTGCCAGCAGTGAAGCGGCAGGGGGAAGTCAGCCCCAGCATTTT.

This clone occurred once. J is TRBJ2-7 and V is TRBV2; D may match TRBD1 or TRBD2 (5 bases each). Germline-derived CDR1 and CDR2 are SNHLY and FYNNEI. Trimming took 1 base from V and 5 from J, leaving 21 bases between them. The CDR3 is 17 amino acids. The CDR3 protein is CASSEVGEGPLLNEQYF. CDR3 coding DNA: TGTGCCAGCAGTGAAGTTGGTGAGGGGCCGTTGCTTAACGAGCAGTACTTC. Full variable domain (missing parts from reference TRBV2 and TRBJ2-7): EPEVTQTPSHQVTQMGQEVILRCVPISNHLYFYWYRQILGQKVEFLVSFYNNEISEKSEIFDDQFSVERPDGSNFTLKIRSTKLEDSAMYFCASSEVGEGPLLNEQYFGPGTRLTVT.

By its share, this clone is medium-sized. The V call is TRBV6-1, the J call TRBJ1-5; unclear D gene. The V gene's germline CDR1 is MNHNS and CDR2 SASEGT. V lost 2 bases to trimming and J lost 0 bases, with 8 bases between them. CDR3 length: 15 residues. The CDR3 sequence: CASSELAYSNQPQHF. The CDR3, as DNA: TGTGCCAGCAGTGAACTGGCATATAGCAATCAGCCCCAGCATTTT.